The clone carrying this T cell receptor (beta chain) was counted only a few times. This sample was included in a study of blood T cell repertoires in COVID-19. Overall study: Acute-phase and convalescent COVID-19 samples originated in the United States, Italy and Spain.

Study processing details: Nucleated cell number was recorded as an estimate derived from reference gene primer amplification. TCRdb's copy holds only in-frame clones and misses some; the assay was immunoSEQ multiplex PCR. The V and J calls and clone size were taken over from that table, and D and trimming were inferred from the DNA. Counted here are tens of thousands of clones, about 91% occurring once; the ten biggest clones make up around 2%. The sequenced material came from peripheral blood. The TCR was taken from a man in his sixties with acute or convalescent COVID-19.

CDR3: CASSLAGAGGVTF. The CDR3 DNA follows: TGCGCCAGCAGCTTGGCCGGGGCAGGGGGCGTTACCTTC. The genes are TRBV5-1 and TRBJ1-2; 8 bases map to TRBD1. CDR3 length: 13 amino acids. Trimming cost V 0 bases and J 14 bases; bases outside gene matches: 9. The germline gives CDR1 SGHRS, CDR2 YFSETQ.